This is a list of T cell receptor beta chains from one sample in a study of T cells in localized non-small cell lung cancer. Only in-frame clones appear in the TCRdb table, and some are missing; sequencing was by immunoSEQ multiplex PCR. The data contain about 1,500 clones, less than 30% of them singletons. The specimen comprised normal lung tissue next to the tumor, sampled before any cancer treatment. These receptors were obtained from a man between 35 and 75 years old with stage III lung adenocarcinoma. CDR3s include the opening cysteine and the closing phenylalanine or tryptophan. Each record gives: clone size, D gene, V gene, J gene, CDR3 DNA, CDR3 protein. The D gene is left open where the match is weak. Size is omitted from some rows. Given values are once, few, many or a class for expanded clones.

>few|TRBD1|TRBV9|TRBJ2-1
TGTGCCAGCAGAATAACAACAGGGGGCGGTGAGCAGTTCTTC
CASRITTGGGEQFF
>-|TRBD1|TRBV28|TRBJ1-5
TGTGCCATCCGACAGGGGGACCAGCCCCAGCATTTT
CAIRQGDQPQHF
>few|TRBD1|TRBV2|TRBJ1-4
TGTGCCAGCAGCCGCCTCCGGGACAGGGGGCGTCCTAATGAAAAACTGTTTTTT
CASSRLRDRGRPNEKLFF
>few|-|TRBV6-1|TRBJ1-2
TGTGCCAGCAGTGAAGCGGGACTGACCTATGGCTACACCTTC
CASSEAGLTYGYTF
>few|-|TRBV11-3|TRBJ2-1
TGTGCCAGCAGCTTAGAGTTATGGTTACAGGTCCCCAATGAGCAGTTCTTC
CASSLELWLQVPNEQFF
>-|-|TRBV28|TRBJ1-5
TGTGCCAGCAGGCGGCCACGGAACAATCAGCCCCAGCATTTT
CASRRPRNNQPQHF
>large|-|TRBV6-8|TRBJ1-4
TGTGCCAGCAGACCTCGGACCGGAGGGGAAAAACTGTTTTTT
CASRPRTGGEKLFF
>-|TRBD1|TRBV9|TRBJ1-4
TGTGCCAGCAGCGTAGGACAGGGTAATGAAAAACTGTTTTTT
CASSVGQGNEKLFF
>-|-|TRBV28|TRBJ2-7
TGTGCCAGCAGACGATTCAGCGGAGTATACGAGCAGTACTTC
CASRRFSGVYEQYF
>large|-|TRBV6-8|TRBJ1-1
TGTGCCAGCAGTTACCAGAACACTGAAGCTTTCTTT
CASSYQNTEAFF
>-|-|TRBV18|TRBJ2-2
TGTGCCAGCTCACCCCGGCTGACCGGGGAGCTGTTTTTT
CASSPRLTGELFF
>medium-sized|TRBD2|TRBV11-3|TRBJ2-7
TGTGCCAGCAGCAGGGCTCTAGCGGGAGGACAACACGAGCAGTACTTC
CASSRALAGGQHEQYF
>-|-|TRBV19|TRBJ1-4
TGTGCCAGTGACCGAGGGGGTAATAATGAAAAACTGTTTTTT
CASDRGGNNEKLFF
>-|-|TRBV6-8|TRBJ2-1
TGTGCCAGTTCACAGGGGAGGACCTACAATGAGCAGTTCTTC
CASSQGRTYNEQFF
>medium-sized|-|TRBV7-2|TRBJ2-1
TGTGCCAGCAGCTCCGATGATGGAAATGAGCAGTTCTTC
CASSSDDGNEQFF
>-|TRBD2|TRBV6-8|TRBJ2-3
TGTGCCAGCAGTGCAGGGCGGGAGACAGATACGCAGTATTTT
CASSAGRETDTQYF
>few|-|TRBV11-3|TRBJ2-2
TGTGCCAGCGGGGCCCAGGGAGCCACCGGGGAGCTGTTTTTT
CASGAQGATGELFF
>few|-|TRBV6-8|TRBJ1-6
TGTGCCAGCAGTCTCCTAGGACAGCGCTATAATTCACCCCTCCACTTT
CASSLLGQRYNSPLHF
>-|TRBD2|TRBV5-1|TRBJ2-3
TGCGCCAGCAGCCGGGGGGAGCGGACCAGAGGTACAGATACGCAGTATTTT
CASSRGERTRGTDTQYF
>-|-|TRBV18|TRBJ1-1
TGTGCCAGCTCGGCGGGGGCGGAAACTGAAGCTTTCTTT
CASSAGAETEAFF
>few|TRBD2|TRBV15|TRBJ2-3
TGTGCCACCAGCAGACTAGCGGGATCCGATACGCAGTATTTT
CATSRLAGSDTQYF
>few|TRBD1|TRBV6-8|TRBJ1-1
TGTGCCAGCAGGATGGGACAGCCGAACACTGAAGCTTTCTTT
CASRMGQPNTEAFF
>-|TRBD1|TRBV6-8|TRBJ2-3
TGTGCCAGCAGTTTACTTGACAGGGGAACAGATACGCAGTATTTT
CASSLLDRGTDTQYF
>medium-sized|TRBD2|TRBV9|TRBJ2-2
TGTGCCAGCAGCGTAGCTAGGGGGACTAGCGGCTACACCGGGGAGCTGTTTTTT
CASSVARGTSGYTGELFF
>-|-|TRBV19|TRBJ2-2
TGTGCCAGTGCAGACGCGAACACCGGGGAGCTGTTTTTT
CASADANTGELFF
>few|TRBD2|TRBV14|TRBJ2-7
TGTGCCAGCAGCCTCGGACTAGCGGGAGGGCCCTCCTACGAGCAGTACTTC
CASSLGLAGGPSYEQYF
>medium-sized|TRBD1|TRBV11-3|TRBJ1-2
TGTGCCAGCAGCTCCGGGACAGGGGGCGATGGCTACACCTTC
CASSSGTGGDGYTF
>few|-|TRBV11-3|TRBJ2-3
TGTGCCAGCAGCCGCCAGACTACAAAGGTGACAGATACGCAGTATTTT
CASSRQTTKVTDTQYF
>-|TRBD1|TRBV28|TRBJ1-3
TGTGCCAGCAGCCCTAAACTTACAGGGGGCTCTGGAAACACCATATATTTT
CASSPKLTGGSGNTIYF
>-|-|TRBV2|TRBJ2-4
TGTGCCAGCAGTGTGAGAGGGGGAGACATTCAGTACTTC
CASSVRGGDIQYF
>large|-|TRBV5-1|TRBJ2-4
TGCGCCAGCAGCTTGGCGGGGACCAAAAACATTCAGTACTTC
CASSLAGTKNIQYF
>-|-|TRBV15|TRBJ2-5
TGTGCCACCAGCACGGGCATTGGGGCGGGGGAGACCCAGTACTTC
CATSTGIGAGETQYF
>-|-|TRBV8-2|TRBJ2-3
TGTGCCAGCAGTTTAAGGATAGGCATCACAGATACGCAGTATTTT
CASSLRIGITDTQYF
>-|-|TRBV15|TRBJ2-5
TGTGCCACCAGCAGAGAACAGGCCCGCGAGACCCAGTACTTC
CATSREQARETQYF
>-|TRBD1|TRBV5-1|TRBJ2-3
TGCGCCAGCAGCTTAGGACAGGGCGGGAGCACAGATACGCAGTATTTT
CASSLGQGGSTDTQYF
>medium-sized|TRBD2|TRBV11-3|TRBJ2-5
TGTGCCAGCAGCTTAGTATTAGCGGGGCAAGAGACCCAGTACTTC
CASSLVLAGQETQYF
>few|-|TRBV28|TRBJ1-2
TGTGCCAGCAGTTTGTGGCAGGACCCTAACTATGGCTACACCTTC
CASSLWQDPNYGYTF
>-|-|TRBV28|TRBJ2-7
TGTGCCAGCAGCCTTGCAGGGTACGAGCAGTACTTC
CASSLAGYEQYF
>-|-|TRBV30|TRBJ1-5
TGTGCCTGGAGTTCCAGGGTCGATCAGCCCCAGCATTTT
CAWSSRVDQPQHF
>-|-|TRBV18|TRBJ2-2
TGTGCCAGCTCACCAAGGGACCCCTTTCTGATTTCGAACACCGGGGAGCTGTTTTTT
CASSPRDPFLISNTGELFF
>few|TRBD1|TRBV6-8|TRBJ1-5
TGTGCCATCAGTACAGGGGATAGCAATCAGCCCCAGCATTTT
CAISTGDSNQPQHF
>few|-|TRBV5-1|TRBJ2-2
TGCGCCAGCAGCTTGTCGGACACCCCGTCCACCGGGGAGCTGTTTTTT
CASSLSDTPSTGELFF
>-|-|TRBV6-8|TRBJ1-4
TGTGCCAGCAGAGCTACAGGGATTAATGAAAAACTGTTTTTT
CASRATGINEKLFF
>-|TRBD1|TRBV19|TRBJ2-5
TGTGCCAGTAGCCTATACAGGGGAGAGACCCAGTACTTC
CASSLYRGETQYF
>medium-sized|-|TRBV4-1|TRBJ1-4
TGCGCCAGCAGCCAAGATTGGTCGGTCCAGGCTAAACTGTTTTTT
CASSQDWSVQAKLFF
>few|TRBD1|TRBV6-8|TRBJ2-7
TGTGCCAGCAGTTTTACGACAGGGTGGTACGAGCAGTACTTC
CASSFTTGWYEQYF